These 26 T cell receptor beta chains were all obtained from the same sample, sequenced in a study of blood T cell repertoires in COVID-19. Clones were read by immunoSEQ multiplex PCR, and TCRdb kept only the in-frame ones, dropping some. The data hold about 200,000 clones, with about four fifths observed a single time. Sequencing was performed on peripheral blood. These receptors were taken from a woman aged 40 to 49 with active or convalescent COVID-19.

Only one count was recorded for this clone. The chain has TRBV5-1 and TRBJ2-7, with 9 bases identical to TRBD2. This CDR3 region has 14 residues. The ends lost 3 bases at V and 5 bases at J; junction bases unmatched: 6. CDR1 SGHRS and CDR2 YFSETQ come from the germline V gene. CDR3 protein: CASSSPGLAHEQYF. CDR3 in DNA: TGCGCCAGCAGCTCACCGGGACTAGCCCACGAGCAGTACTTC. Using reference TRBV5-1 and TRBJ2-7 for the parts outside the CDR3, the full variable domain is KAGVTQTPRYLIKTRGQQVTLSCSPISGHRSVSWYQQTPGQGLQFLFEYFSETQRNKGNFPGRFSGRQFSNSRSEMNVSTLELGDSALYLCASSSPGLAHEQYFGPGTRLTVT.

V and J are TRBV24-1 and TRBJ2-7; D unresolved. V was cut by 4 bases and J by 5 bases, with 11 bases left in between. The length of the CDR3 is 13 residues. The germline CDR1 and CDR2 sequences are KGHDR and SFDVKD. Here the CDR3 reads CATSDPRSDEQYF. DNA for the CDR3: TGTGCCACCAGTGACCCTCGGAGTGACGAGCAGTACTTC.

The rearrangement joins TRBV9 to TRBJ2-1; 11 bases are a match to TRBD2. Germline V CDR1 and CDR2: SGDLS, YYNGEE. The CDR3 runs 16 residues. With V trimmed by 3 bases and J by 5 bases, 7 bases remained unmatched. The CDR3 DNA reads TGTGCCAGCAGCGATTCGGGACTAGCGGCCAACAATGAGCAGTTCTTC. Protein sequence: CASSDSGLAANNEQFF. Full variable domain (missing parts from reference TRBV9 and TRBJ2-1): DSGVTQTPKHLITATGQRVTLRCSPRSGDLSVYWYQQSLDQGLQFLIQYYNGEERAKGNILERFSAQQFPDLHSELNLSSLELGDSALYFCASSDSGLAANNEQFFGPGTRLTVL.

CDR3 coding DNA: TGTGCCAGCAGCTCCTCGGCAGGAAGGGGGTTCAATCAGCCCCAGCATTTT. The encoded protein is CASSSSAGRGFNQPQHF. The gene calls are TRBV5-4 and TRBJ1-5, with D possibly TRBD1 on 6 matching bases. V lost 3 bases and J lost 3, with 19 bases in between. The CDR3 sequence is 17 residues long. Germline V lookup: CDR1 SGHNT, CDR2 YYREEE (reference sequence).

This chain uses TRBV19 with TRBJ2-3; 15 bases match TRBD2. CDR1 and CDR2 (germline): LNHDA, SQIVND (reference sequence). The J segment lost 3 bases and the V segment lost 6 bases, leaving 13 bases of the junction unmatched. This CDR3 has 19 residues. CDR3 DNA: TGTGCCAGTAGAAAGGGACTAGCGGGAGGATTTGGGGGGACAGATACGCAGTATTTT. It specifies CASRKGLAGGFGGTDTQYF.

This clone was seen only once. Distinct nucleotide sequences in the sample also encode this CDR3. The rearrangement uses TRBV19 and TRBJ1-5; perhaps TRBD1 as D (5 bases). The germline CDR1 and CDR2 sequences are LNHDA and SQIVND (reference sequence). The CDR3 covers 15 residues. Trimming removed 2 bases from V and 4 bases from J, with 12 bases in between. The CDR3 sequence: CASSITGGGNQPQHF. The CDR3 bases are TGTGCCAGTAGTATAACAGGTGGGGGGAATCAGCCCCAGCATTTT.

The chain recombines TRBV3-1 (or the pseudogene TRBV3-2) with TRBJ2-1; D is unresolved. The length of the CDR3 is 11 residues. The V end lost 4 bases, the J end lost 8 bases, and 6 bases lay between the germline ends. The V gene's germline CDR1 is LGHDT and CDR2 YNNKEL (reference sequence). CDR3 loop: CASSRADEQFF. CDR3 bases: TGTGCCAGCAGCCGTGCGGATGAGCAGTTCTTC.

The sample holds one count of this clone. V is TRBV7-3 and J is TRBJ2-3; TRBD1 aligns across 8 bases. CDR1 and CDR2 from the germline V gene are SGHTA and FQGTGA. The CDR3 length is 15 residues. With 2 bases clipped from V and 0 bases from J, the junction kept 1 base outside the gene matches. The CDR3 here is CASSLDRGSTDTQYF. CDR3 in DNA: TGTGCCAGCAGCTTAGACAGGGGAAGCACAGATACGCAGTATTTT.

V and J are TRBV27 and TRBJ2-7; possible D gene TRBD2, 5 bases. Germline loops: CDR1 MNHEY, CDR2 SMNVEV (reference sequence). V was pared by 5 bases and J by 0 bases, with 17 bases between. The CDR3 length is 16 residues. The CDR3 bases are TGTGCCAGCAGTCACTTCTGGGGAGCGCGCTCCTACGAGCAGTACTTC. It encodes CASSHFWGARSYEQYF.

V and J are TRBV12-3 or TRBV12-4 and TRBJ1-2, with 9 bases fitting TRBD1. The CDR3 spans 13 residues. Trimming took 5 bases from V and 6 from J; bases not matched to a gene: 4. The CDR3 loop reads CASSGQGSNGYTF. The DNA for the CDR3 is TGTGCCAGCAGTGGACAGGGGTCGAATGGCTACACCTTC.

The chain recombines TRBV10-2 with TRBJ2-5, with 8 positions matching TRBD1. The CDR3 runs to 15 residues. The V gene end was trimmed by 9 bases and the J gene end by 4 bases; junction bases not matched to a gene: 13. Germline CDR1 WSHSY, CDR2 SAAADI. The CDR3 loop reads CASRDRDRFSETQYF. CDR3 DNA sequence: TGCGCCAGTCGCGACCGGGACAGGTTCTCAGAGACCCAGTACTTC.

This clone was picked up one time. V and J are TRBV7-3 and TRBJ2-1; 7 bases are shared with TRBD2. The V segment lost 5 bases and the J segment 6 bases; nucleotides outside the gene matches: 16. The CDR3 consists of 17 residues. The germline V gene has CDR1 SGHTA and CDR2 FQGTGA. The CDR3 nucleotides read TGTGCCAGCAGCCCACCCGAGGGCGGGAGCTCTAGCAATGAGCAGTTCTTC. Its protein product is CASSPPEGGSSSNEQFF. Supplemented by reference TRBV7-3 and TRBJ2-1, the full variable domain reads GAGVSQTPSNKVTEKGKYVELRCDPISGHTALYWYRQSLGQGPEFLIYFQGTGAADDSGLPNDRFFAVRPEGSVSTLKIQRTERGDSAVYLCASSPPEGGSSSNEQFFGPGTRLTVL.

The chain employs TRBV7-9 and TRBJ1-1, with 7 bases identical to TRBD1. The CDR3 is 12 residues long. V lost 5 bases to trimming and J lost 8 bases; unmatched junction nucleotides: 5. Germline CDR1 SEHNR, CDR2 FQNEAQ (reference sequence). As DNA, the CDR3 is TGTGCCAGCAGCGTAGGACAGGTCGAAGCTTTCTTT. The encoded protein is CASSVGQVEAFF.

V usage is TRBV2 and J usage is TRBJ1-1; D uncertain. Germline lookup yields CDR1 SNHLY and CDR2 FYNNEI. Trimming removed 4 bases from V and 6 bases from J, with 12 bases in between. This CDR3 has 13 amino acids. The CDR3 coding sequence is TGTGCCAGCAGTGGCCATTACAGTCCTGAAGCTTTCTTT. Its protein product is CASSGHYSPEAFF.

The J gene is TRBJ2-5, the V gene TRBV27; D may be TRBD1 (6 bases). The germline gives CDR1 MNHEY, CDR2 SMNVEV (reference sequence). Deletions cut 5 bases from V and 2 bases from J, with 12 bases between. The CDR3 is made up of 14 amino acids. The CDR3 bases are TGTGCCAGCAGTCCTATGAGGGGGCAAGAGACCCAGTACTTC. Translating it yields CASSPMRGQETQYF.

CDR3 residues: CASRRQGLTNEKLFF. CDR3 sequence (DNA): TGTGCCAGCAGAAGACAGGGACTAACTAATGAAAAACTGTTTTTT. This rearrangement joins TRBV6-4 to TRBJ1-4, with TRBD1 matching over 7 bases. The CDR3 sequence is 15 residues long. Germline lookup yields CDR1 MRHNA and CDR2 SNTAGT. Trimming removed 6 bases from V and 1 base from J; junction bases left unmatched: 5.

The gene calls are TRBV10-1 and TRBJ2-1; the D is unclear. Trimming left V 0 bases short and J 2 bases short, with 5 bases between. The CDR3 runs 14 residues. Germline V gene data show CDR1 as WNHNN and CDR2 as SYGVQD (reference sequence). CDR3 coding DNA: TGCGCCAGCAGTGAGTCGCTAGCCTACAATGAGCAGTTCTTC. It encodes CASSESLAYNEQFF.

In its sample, this clone was seen a few times. The CDR3 bases are TGTGCCAGCAGCGTAGACAGGGATGGAAACACCATATATTTT. It codes for CASSVDRDGNTIYF. The chain uses TRBV9 and TRBJ1-3; TRBD1 might be the D (6 bases). Germline V gives CDR1 SGDLS, CDR2 YYNGEE. This CDR3 has 14 residues. Trimming removed 0 bases from V and 3 bases from J, with 7 bases in between.

The chain uses TRBV5-4 and TRBJ2-3; 16 positions agree with TRBD2. The CDR3 consists of 18 residues. The junction had 10 bases not matched to a gene; V was cut back by 5 bases and J by 4 bases. Germline V gene data show CDR1 as SGHNT and CDR2 as YYREEE (reference sequence). The CDR3 nucleotides are TGTGCCAGCAGGTCCGGGACTAGCGGGGGGGCCGTGGCAGATACGCAGTATTTT. Amino acids: CASRSGTSGGAVADTQYF.

This clone was detected only a few times. The V call is TRBV3-1 (or the pseudogene TRBV3-2), the J call TRBJ1-2; D call uncertain. The V and J ends lost 3 bases and 8 bases respectively, with 16 bases between them. From germline, CDR1 is LGHDT and CDR2 YNNKEL (reference sequence). CDR3 size: 14 residues. This chain's CDR3 is CASSQGLLLRGYTF. The CDR3 coding sequence is TGTGCCAGCAGCCAGGGTCTACTATTACGAGGCTACACCTTC.

The chain carries TRBV30 and TRBJ1-3; D gene uncertain. V dropped 1 base and J dropped 0 bases, with 7 bases sitting between them. CDR1 and CDR2 (germline): GTSNPN, SVGIG (reference sequence). This CDR3 contains 14 residues. For the CDR3, the DNA is TGTGCCTGGAGTGGCGTCGTCTCTGGAAACACCATATATTTT. This sequence encodes CAWSGVVSGNTIYF.

V and J are TRBV6-2 or TRBV6-3 and TRBJ2-1, with D possibly TRBD1 on 5 matching bases. The CDR3 loop spans 14 amino acids. Trimming shortened V by 6 bases and J by 4 bases, and 13 bases separated the two germline ends. Germline V gene sequence: CDR1 MNHEY, CDR2 SVGEGT. CDR3 sequence: CASSTLTDYNEQFF. CDR3 coding DNA: TGTGCCAGCAGCACCCTGACAGATTACAATGAGCAGTTCTTC.

The gene calls are TRBV7-9 and TRBJ2-6, with 9 bases fitting TRBD1. The CDR3 is 17 residues long. The ends lost 4 bases at V and 0 bases at J; junction bases unmatched: 4. CDR1 SEHNR and CDR2 FQNEAQ come from the germline V gene (reference sequence). CDR3 sequence (DNA): TGTGCCAGCAGCTCCGGGACAGGGATCTCTGGGGCCAACGTCCTGACTTTC. Amino acid sequence: CASSSGTGISGANVLTF.

The rearrangement uses TRBV6-1 and TRBJ1-3, with D perhaps matching TRBD1 (5 bases). The germline V gene encodes CDR1 MNHNS and CDR2 SASEGT. The CDR3 is 16 amino acids. V shed 3 bases and J shed 0 bases, with 12 bases lying between them. CDR3 residues: CASSEARVLSGNTIYF. DNA for the CDR3: TGTGCCAGCAGTGAGGCCAGGGTCCTCTCTGGAAACACCATATATTTT.

This chain joins TRBV7-9 and TRBJ2-1; 10 nucleotides line up with TRBD2. V was pared by 5 bases and J by 5 bases, with 12 bases of the junction left unmatched. The CDR3 is 17 amino acids. CDR1 is SEHNR, CDR2 FQNEAQ, per germline (reference sequence). CDR3 nucleotides: TGTGCCAGCAGCGTCGGCGTGGAGCGGGGGGGAAACAATGAGCAGTTCTTC. Translated, it gives CASSVGVERGGNNEQFF.

The chain recombines TRBV5-1 with TRBJ1-1; TRBD1 might be the D (5 bases). Germline-derived CDR1 and CDR2 are SGHRS and YFSETQ. V was trimmed by 1 base and J by 1 base, leaving 8 bases between them. The CDR3 extends over 14 amino acids. The CDR3 DNA reads as TGCGCCAGCAGCTTGACAGGAAGGAACACTGAAGCTTTCTTT. Amino acids: CASSLTGRNTEAFF.